This TCR beta chain is from a study of OX40 agonist ivuxolimab in advanced cancers. Study overall: Partial responses were achieved by three patients: one hepatocellular carcinoma, two cutaneous melanoma.

Note on this clone: Antigen specificity is unknown.

Study observations and caveats: Expanded clones belonging to CD8+ T cells outnumbered, on average, those of CD4+. Clonal expansion in partial responders at 0.1-3.0 mg/kg ranked among the lowest.

This CDR3 has 13 residues. From germline, CDR1 is MNHEY and CDR2 SMNVEV (reference sequence). The V end was cut by 0 bases, the J end by 5 bases, with 6 bases between. The method was immunoSEQ multiplex PCR; TCRdb's version includes in-frame clones alone and lacks a portion of them. In the table there are roughly 60,000 clones, 85% to 90% of which are singletons. This chain links TRBV27 with TRBJ2-3; D is unclear. The sample here was CD4+ or CD8+ T cells sorted from blood, taken in a trial of the OX40 agonist ivuxolimab. This clonotype was sampled from an adult with an advanced solid tumor such as melanoma, head and neck, liver or kidney cancer. CDR3 amino acids: CASSLSVGDTQYF. The CDR3 nucleotides are TGTGCCAGCAGTTTATCCGTCGGAGATACGCAGTATTTT.